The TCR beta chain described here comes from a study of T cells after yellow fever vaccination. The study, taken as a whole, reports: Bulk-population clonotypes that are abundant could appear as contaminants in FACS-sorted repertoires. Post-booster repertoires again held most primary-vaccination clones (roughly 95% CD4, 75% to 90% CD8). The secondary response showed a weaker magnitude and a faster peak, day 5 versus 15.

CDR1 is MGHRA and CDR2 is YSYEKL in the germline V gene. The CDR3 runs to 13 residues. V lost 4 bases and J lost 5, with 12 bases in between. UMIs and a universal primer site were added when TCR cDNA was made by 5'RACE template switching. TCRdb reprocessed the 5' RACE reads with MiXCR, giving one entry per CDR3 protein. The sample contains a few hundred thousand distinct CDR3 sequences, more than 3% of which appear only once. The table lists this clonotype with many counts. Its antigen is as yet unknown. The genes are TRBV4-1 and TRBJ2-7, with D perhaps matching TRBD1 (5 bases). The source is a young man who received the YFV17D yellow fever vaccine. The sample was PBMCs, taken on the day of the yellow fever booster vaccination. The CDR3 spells CASSPSQGNEQYF. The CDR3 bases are TGCGCCAGCAGCCCGAGCCAGGGTAACGAGCAGTACTTC.